These T cell receptor beta chains were read from a single sample in a study of blood T cell repertoires in COVID-19. Profiled with immunoSEQ multiplex PCR; TCRdb holds only in-frame clones, not every one. The repertoire holds 55,000 to 85,000 clones, with 79% as singletons. What was sequenced was peripheral blood. These TCRs come from a man between 60 and 75 years old with active or convalescent COVID-19. Each CDR3 is given with its conserved first and last residue. A D gene is named only where the DNA matches it firmly. For some rows the clone size is stated as once, few or many, or as a class when expanded; others skip it.

D	size	J	V	DNA	CDR3
.	.	TRBJ2-3	TRBV13	TGTGCCAGCAGACCAACCACTAGCCTAGATACGCAGTATTTT	CASRPTTSLDTQYF
.	.	TRBJ1-1	TRBV29-1	TGCAGCGTTGAATTCTGGAACACTGAAGCTTTCTTT	CSVEFWNTEAFF
.	.	TRBJ2-6	TRBV5-6	TGTGCCAGCAGCTTGTACGGCTCTGGGGCCAACGTCCTGACTTTC	CASSLYGSGANVLTF
.	.	TRBJ1-1	TRBV28	TGTGCCAGCAGTTTATTCTCGACATACACTGAAGCTTTCTTT	CASSLFSTYTEAFF
.	.	TRBJ1-2	TRBV9	TGTGCCAGCAGCGTAGAGGGTCAGGGTTTCGGTGGCTACACCTTC	CASSVEGQGFGGYTF
.	once	TRBJ2-5	TRBV25-1	TGTGCCAGCAGTGAAACCCCGGGAAAAGAGACCCAGTACTTC	CASSETPGKETQYF
.	.	TRBJ1-3	TRBV5-4	TGTGCCAGCAGCTTGGCCTCAGGAAACTCTGGAAACACCATATATTTT	CASSLASGNSGNTIYF
TRBD1	.	TRBJ2-1	TRBV12-3/TRBV12-4	TGTGCCAGCAGACCCGGACAGGGCCGTGAGCAGTTCTTC	CASRPGQGREQFF
.	.	TRBJ2-4	TRBV7-9	TGTGCCAGCAGCACCCTAGTCCTGGGAAACATTCAGTACTTC	CASSTLVLGNIQYF
.	once	TRBJ1-2	TRBV7-2	TGTGCCAGCAGCTTATCAGGGGACTATGGCTACACCTTC	CASSLSGDYGYTF
.	.	TRBJ2-7	TRBV18	TGTGCCAGCTCACCACGGGGGGACTCCTACGAGCAGTACTTC	CASSPRGDSYEQYF
TRBD1	.	TRBJ1-2	TRBV6-6	TGTGCCAGCAGGGAAGGACAGGGGCGCTATGGCTACACCTTC	CASREGQGRYGYTF
.	.	TRBJ2-2	TRBV24-1	TGTGCCACAGACAGGGGAGGGGCCTACACCGGGGAGCTGTTTTTT	CATDRGGAYTGELFF
.	.	TRBJ2-1	TRBV27	TGTGCCAGCAATCCACGTACCCCCGGCTCCTACAATGAGCAGTTCTTC	CASNPRTPGSYNEQFF
.	.	TRBJ2-1	TRBV11-1	TGTGCCAGCTCTTTGAATTGGGAGTTCAATGAGCAGTTCTTC	CASSLNWEFNEQFF
.	.	TRBJ1-5	TRBV18	TGTGCCAGCTCAGAGACCGGAGGGGAGCCCCAGCATTTT	CASSETGGEPQHF
.	medium-sized	TRBJ1-6	TRBV21-1	TGTGCCAGCAGCAAAAGCAGGGTACGGTCACCCCTCCACTTT	CASSKSRVRSPLHF
TRBD2	.	TRBJ2-1	TRBV6-1	TGTGCCAGCAGTGAAGCGCTTAGTGGGAGCGGGGGGGTTAACAATGAGCAGTTCTTC	CASSEALSGSGGVNNEQFF
.	.	TRBJ2-1	TRBV6-5	TGTGCCAGCGGAGAGTCTAGAAATGAGCAGTTCTTC	CASGESRNEQFF
TRBD1	.	TRBJ1-1	TRBV6-1	TGTGCCAGCAGTGAGGGGACAGGGAGAGAAGCTTTCTTT	CASSEGTGREAFF
TRBD1	.	TRBJ1-6	TRBV6-1	TGTGCCAGCAGTGCAACAGGGGCCAGCTCCTATAATTCACCCCTCCACTTT	CASSATGASSYNSPLHF
.	.	TRBJ1-1	TRBV29-1	TGCAGCGCCACCCGTTCTGGGCATGAAGCTTTCTTT	CSATRSGHEAFF
.	.	TRBJ1-3	TRBV6-5	TGTGCCAGCAGCGGGGGAACTGGAAACACCATATATTTT	CASSGGTGNTIYF
TRBD1	.	TRBJ2-1	TRBV5-1	TGCGCCAGCAGCCTACAGGGGGGCTACTACAATGAGCAGTTCTTC	CASSLQGGYYNEQFF
.	.	TRBJ2-2	TRBV5-6	TGTGCCAGCAGCCTGGGTTTCGCGGGCGGGGAGCTGTTTTTT	CASSLGFAGGELFF
.	.	TRBJ2-5	TRBV10-3	TGTGCCATCAGTGGGAATGACGGACTATCGCAAGAGACCCAGTACTTC	CAISGNDGLSQETQYF
TRBD1	.	TRBJ2-7	TRBV30	TGTGCCTGGAGTGCATGGACAGGGGGATACGAGCAGTACTTC	CAWSAWTGGYEQYF
.	few	TRBJ1-5	TRBV19	TGTGCCAGTAGGGATACGGGACACCGAAATACTAATCAGCCCCAGCATTTT	CASRDTGHRNTNQPQHF
.	.	TRBJ1-1	TRBV5-4	TGTGCCAGCAGCTCCAAGACAGAGCTGAACACTGAAGCTTTCTTT	CASSSKTELNTEAFF
.	.	TRBJ2-3	TRBV5-6	TGTGCCAGCAGCTTGTGGCAGGGGCCCACAGATACGCAGTATTTT	CASSLWQGPTDTQYF
TRBD1	few	TRBJ2-2	TRBV5-1	TGCGCCAGCAGCACGGGACAGCCCACCGGGGAGCTGTTTTTT	CASSTGQPTGELFF
.	.	TRBJ1-2	TRBV4-3	TGCGCCAGCAGCCAAGCGGGTGTTGGAGGCTACACCTTC	CASSQAGVGGYTF
TRBD1	.	TRBJ1-4	TRBV7-9	TGTGCCAGCAGCCCGACAGGGGCTTGGAATGAAAAACTGTTTTTT	CASSPTGAWNEKLFF
TRBD1	.	TRBJ2-1	TRBV4-2	TGTGCCAGCAGCCAAGATGGGGCGGGGACAGGCTACAATGAGCAGTTCTTC	CASSQDGAGTGYNEQFF
.	.	TRBJ2-3	TRBV5-4	TGTGCCAGCAGCTTGGACAGGGCAATCACAGATACGCAGTATTTT	CASSLDRAITDTQYF
TRBD1	.	TRBJ1-3	TRBV11-2	TGTGCCAGCAGCTTAGGCCAAGACAGGGCCGGAAACACCATATATTTT	CASSLGQDRAGNTIYF
.	.	TRBJ1-2	TRBV6-5	TGTGCCAGCAGCGCCGAACTGAGGGCAGACTATGGCTACACCTTC	CASSAELRADYGYTF
TRBD2	.	TRBJ2-7	TRBV28	TGTGCCAGCAGTTCGAGCGGGGGGGGCTCCTACGAGCAGTACTTC	CASSSSGGGSYEQYF
.	.	TRBJ1-4	TRBV28	TGTGCCATTCAGGGAGGAGGTGTTGAAGGGGAAAAACTGTTTTTT	CAIQGGGVEGEKLFF
.	.	TRBJ2-7	TRBV5-1	TGCGCCAGCAGCTTGGGTGCCGAGACCTACGAGCAGTACTTC	CASSLGAETYEQYF
TRBD1	.	TRBJ2-7	TRBV2	TGTGCCAGCCTAAGGGACAGGGGCGAGCAGTACTTC	CASLRDRGEQYF
.	.	TRBJ1-6	TRBV30	TGTGCCTGGAGTGTACGGGGGGCTTCCTATAATTCACCCCTCCACTTT	CAWSVRGASYNSPLHF
.	.	TRBJ1-1	TRBV20-1	TGCAGTGCAAGACAGGCTGAAGCTTTCTTT	CSARQAEAFF
TRBD1	.	TRBJ2-7	TRBV5-1	TGCGCCAGCAGCTTGGACGGACAGGGGTTCTACGAGCAGTACTTC	CASSLDGQGFYEQYF
TRBD1	.	TRBJ1-4	TRBV28	TGTGCCAGCAAAGAAACAGGGGCGCTTAATGAAAAACTGTTTTTT	CASKETGALNEKLFF
.	.	TRBJ2-7	TRBV2	TGTGCCAGCAGTTCTCAAGGAGGGGACTACGAGCAGTACTTC	CASSSQGGDYEQYF